The sample holds a few counts of the clone carrying this T cell receptor beta chain. The antigen is undetermined. This sample was taken from a study of post-analysis software for immune sequencing data. Study outcomes and limitations: When patients were compared with controls, 5 or 6 TRBV segments were more frequent, TRBV5-6, TRBV5-1 and TRBV20-1 among them. Normalized Chao1 diversity was significantly lower in multiple sclerosis patients than in controls.

Prepared libraries of TCR beta cDNA carried unique molecular identifiers. TCRdb re-called the PCR reads through MiXCR, storing one row per CDR3 protein. The sample includes about 680,000 distinct CDR3 sequences, approximately 60% of them seen just once. CDR1 and CDR2 (germline): LNHNV, YYDKDF (reference sequence). The CDR3 runs to 15 residues. The receptor was isolated from a girl between 2 and 10 years old with multiple sclerosis. The sequenced sample consisted of blood. V usage is TRBV15 and J usage is TRBJ2-7, with D possibly being TRBD1 (5 bases). Gene TRBJ2-5 matches the end of the DNA better, so the J call may be wrong. Here the CDR3 DNA reads TGTGCCACCAGCAGAGACGCAGGGTCTTATGGGACCCAGTACTTC. It is translated as CATSRDAGSYGTQYF.